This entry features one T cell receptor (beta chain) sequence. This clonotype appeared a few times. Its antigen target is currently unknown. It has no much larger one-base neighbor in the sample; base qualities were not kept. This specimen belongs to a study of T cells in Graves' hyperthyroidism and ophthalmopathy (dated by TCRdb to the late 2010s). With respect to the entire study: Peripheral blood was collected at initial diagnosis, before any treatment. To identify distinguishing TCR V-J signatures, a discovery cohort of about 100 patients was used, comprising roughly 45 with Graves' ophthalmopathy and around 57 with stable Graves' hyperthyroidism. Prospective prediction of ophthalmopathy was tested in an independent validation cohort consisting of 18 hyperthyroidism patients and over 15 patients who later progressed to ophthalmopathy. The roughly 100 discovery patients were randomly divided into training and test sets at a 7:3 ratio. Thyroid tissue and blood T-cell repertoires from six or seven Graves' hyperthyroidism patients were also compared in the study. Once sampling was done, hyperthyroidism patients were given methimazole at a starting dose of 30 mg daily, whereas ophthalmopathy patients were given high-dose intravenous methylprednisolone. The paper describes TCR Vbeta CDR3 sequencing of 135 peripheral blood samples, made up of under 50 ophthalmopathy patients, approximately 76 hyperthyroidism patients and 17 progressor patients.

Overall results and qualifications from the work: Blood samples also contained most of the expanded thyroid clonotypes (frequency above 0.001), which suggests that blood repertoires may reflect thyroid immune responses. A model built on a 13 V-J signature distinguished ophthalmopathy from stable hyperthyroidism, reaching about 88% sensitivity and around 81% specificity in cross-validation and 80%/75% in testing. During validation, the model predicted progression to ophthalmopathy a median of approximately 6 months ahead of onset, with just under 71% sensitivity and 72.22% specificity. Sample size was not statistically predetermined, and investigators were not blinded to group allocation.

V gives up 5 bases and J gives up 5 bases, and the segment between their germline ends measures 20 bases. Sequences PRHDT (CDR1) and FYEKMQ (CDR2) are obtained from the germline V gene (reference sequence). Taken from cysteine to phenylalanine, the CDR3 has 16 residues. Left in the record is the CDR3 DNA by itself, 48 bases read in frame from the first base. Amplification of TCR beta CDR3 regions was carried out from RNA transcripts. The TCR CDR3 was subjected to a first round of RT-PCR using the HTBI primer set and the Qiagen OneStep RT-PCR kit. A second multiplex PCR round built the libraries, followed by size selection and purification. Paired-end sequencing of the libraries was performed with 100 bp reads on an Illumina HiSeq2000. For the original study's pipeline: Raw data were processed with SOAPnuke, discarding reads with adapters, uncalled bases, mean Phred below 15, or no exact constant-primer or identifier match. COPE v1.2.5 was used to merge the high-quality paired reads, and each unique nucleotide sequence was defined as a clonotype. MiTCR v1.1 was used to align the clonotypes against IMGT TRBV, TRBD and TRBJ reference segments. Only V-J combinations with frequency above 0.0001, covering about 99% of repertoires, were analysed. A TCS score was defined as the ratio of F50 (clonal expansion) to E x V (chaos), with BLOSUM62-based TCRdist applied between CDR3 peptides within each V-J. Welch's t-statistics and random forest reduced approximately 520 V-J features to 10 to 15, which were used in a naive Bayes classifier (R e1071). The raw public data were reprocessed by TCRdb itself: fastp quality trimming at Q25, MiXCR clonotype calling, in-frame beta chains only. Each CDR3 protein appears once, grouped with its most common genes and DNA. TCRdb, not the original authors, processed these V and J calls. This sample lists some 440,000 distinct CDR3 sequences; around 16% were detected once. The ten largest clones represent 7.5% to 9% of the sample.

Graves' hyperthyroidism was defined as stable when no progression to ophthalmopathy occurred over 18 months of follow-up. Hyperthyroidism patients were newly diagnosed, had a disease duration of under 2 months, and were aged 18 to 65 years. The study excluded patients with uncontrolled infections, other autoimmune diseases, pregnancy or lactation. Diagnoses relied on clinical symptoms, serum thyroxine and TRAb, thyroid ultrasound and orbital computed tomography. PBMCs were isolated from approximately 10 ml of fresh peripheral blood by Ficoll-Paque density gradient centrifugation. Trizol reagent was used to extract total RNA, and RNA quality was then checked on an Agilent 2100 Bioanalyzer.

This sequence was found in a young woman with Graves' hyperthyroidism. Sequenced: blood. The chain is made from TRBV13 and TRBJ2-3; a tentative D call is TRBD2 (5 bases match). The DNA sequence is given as TGTGCCAGCAGCCCGAGTCGAGAGGGCCAGATAGATACGCAGTATTTT. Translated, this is CASSPSREGQIDTQYF.